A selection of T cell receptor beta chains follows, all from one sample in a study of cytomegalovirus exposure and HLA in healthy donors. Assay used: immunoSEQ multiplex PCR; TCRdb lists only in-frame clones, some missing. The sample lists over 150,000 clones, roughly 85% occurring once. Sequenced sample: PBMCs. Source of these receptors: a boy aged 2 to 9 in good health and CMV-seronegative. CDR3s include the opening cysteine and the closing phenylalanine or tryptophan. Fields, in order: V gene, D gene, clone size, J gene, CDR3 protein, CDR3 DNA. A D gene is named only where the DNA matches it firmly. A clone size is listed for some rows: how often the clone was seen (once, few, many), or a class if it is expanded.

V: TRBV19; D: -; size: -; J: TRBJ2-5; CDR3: CASSIQGSGETQYF; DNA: TGTGCCAGTAGTATCCAGGGCTCGGGAGAGACCCAGTACTTC
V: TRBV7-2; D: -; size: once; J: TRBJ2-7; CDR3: CASSLRLGVTYEQYF; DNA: TGTGCCAGCAGCTTGAGGCTAGGCGTAACCTACGAGCAGTACTTC
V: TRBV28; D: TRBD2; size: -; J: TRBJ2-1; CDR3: CASILTSGYNEQFF; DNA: TGTGCCAGCATTCTGACTAGCGGGTACAATGAGCAGTTCTTC
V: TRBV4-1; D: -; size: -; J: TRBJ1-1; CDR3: CASSNDRNTEAFF; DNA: TGCGCCAGCAGCAACGACAGGAACACTGAAGCTTTCTTT
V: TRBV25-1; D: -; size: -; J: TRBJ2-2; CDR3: CASSDYGELFF; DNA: TGTGCCAGCAGTGACTACGGGGAGCTGTTTTTT
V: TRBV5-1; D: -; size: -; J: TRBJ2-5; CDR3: CASTYQERETQYF; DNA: TGCGCCAGCACCTATCAAGAACGAGAGACCCAGTACTTC
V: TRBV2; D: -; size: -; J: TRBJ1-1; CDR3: CASTQGGGTEAFF; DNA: TGTGCCAGCACCCAAGGGGGGGGCACTGAAGCTTTCTTT
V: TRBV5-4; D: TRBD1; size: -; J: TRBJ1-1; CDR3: CASSLDRGYTEAFF; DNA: TGTGCCAGCAGTTTGGACAGGGGCTACACTGAAGCTTTCTTT
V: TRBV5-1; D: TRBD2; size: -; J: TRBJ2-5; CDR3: CASSPLARGLEETQYF; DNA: TGCGCCAGCAGCCCCCTAGCGCGGGGGTTGGAAGAGACCCAGTACTTC
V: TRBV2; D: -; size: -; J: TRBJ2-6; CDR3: CASSEQGSGANVLTF; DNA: TGTGCCAGCAGTGAGCAGGGATCTGGGGCCAACGTCCTGACTTTC
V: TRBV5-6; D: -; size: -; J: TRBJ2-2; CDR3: CASSFTPAVGELFF; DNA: TGTGCCAGCAGCTTCACGCCGGCGGTCGGGGAGCTGTTTTTT
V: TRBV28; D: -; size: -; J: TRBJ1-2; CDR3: CASRSGGRDGYTF; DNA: TGTGCCAGCAGGTCCGGGGGGCGCGACGGCTACACCTTC
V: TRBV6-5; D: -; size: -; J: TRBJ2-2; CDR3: CASSLGKSFTGELFF; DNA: TGTGCCAGCAGTTTGGGCAAATCCTTCACCGGGGAGCTGTTTTTT
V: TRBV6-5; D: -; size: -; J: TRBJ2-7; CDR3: CASSKEGTSTYEQYF; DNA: TGTGCCAGCAGTAAAGAAGGGACTTCTACTTACGAGCAGTACTTC
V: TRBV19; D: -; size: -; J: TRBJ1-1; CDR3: CASSTQGAGTEAFF; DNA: TGTGCCAGTAGTACACAGGGCGCGGGCACTGAAGCTTTCTTT
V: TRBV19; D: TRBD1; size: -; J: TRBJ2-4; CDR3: CASSDRGGLAKNIQYF; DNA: TGTGCCAGTAGTGACAGGGGGGGACTAGCCAAAAACATTCAGTACTTC
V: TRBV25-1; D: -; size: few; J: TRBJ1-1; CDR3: CASSETGTEAFF; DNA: TGTGCCAGCAGTGAAACAGGCACTGAAGCTTTCTTT
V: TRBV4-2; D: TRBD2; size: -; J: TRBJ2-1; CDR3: CASSQEAREGFRGEQFF; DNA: TGTGCCAGCAGCCAAGAGGCGCGGGAGGGCTTTCGTGGTGAGCAGTTCTTC
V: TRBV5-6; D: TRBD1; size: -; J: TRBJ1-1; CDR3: CASSLATRDRGGGTEAFF; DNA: TGTGCCAGCAGCTTGGCCACCCGGGACAGGGGGGGAGGTACTGAAGCTTTCTTT
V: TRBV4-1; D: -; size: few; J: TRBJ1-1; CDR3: CASSQVGGLGAFF; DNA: TGCGCCAGCAGCCAAGTGGGGGGACTAGGAGCTTTCTTT
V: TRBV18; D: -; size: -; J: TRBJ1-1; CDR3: CASSTSSGSGTEAFF; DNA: TGTGCCAGCTCAACGTCATCAGGGTCTGGCACTGAAGCTTTCTTT
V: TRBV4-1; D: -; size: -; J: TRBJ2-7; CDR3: CASSQGPLAREQYF; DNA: TGCGCCAGCAGCCAAGGTCCCCTCGCCCGCGAGCAGTACTTC
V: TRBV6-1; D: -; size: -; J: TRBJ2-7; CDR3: CASKTGPYEQYF; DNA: TGTGCCAGCAAAACAGGACCTTACGAGCAGTACTTC
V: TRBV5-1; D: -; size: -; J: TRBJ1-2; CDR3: CASSWVAGNGYTF; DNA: TGCGCCAGCAGTTGGGTGGCAGGGAATGGCTACACCTTC
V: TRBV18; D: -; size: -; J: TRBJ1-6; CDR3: CASSPGGQDRYSPLHF; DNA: TGTGCCAGCTCACCAGGTGGGCAAGACAGGTACTCACCCCTCCACTTT
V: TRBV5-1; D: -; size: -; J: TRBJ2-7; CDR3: CASSLGRLMGSHEQYF; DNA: TGCGCCAGCAGCTTGGGGAGACTAATGGGATCGCACGAGCAGTACTTC
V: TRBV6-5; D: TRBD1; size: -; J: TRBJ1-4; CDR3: CASSSGQTGEKLFF; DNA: TGTGCCAGCAGCTCGGGACAGACGGGAGAAAAACTGTTTTTT
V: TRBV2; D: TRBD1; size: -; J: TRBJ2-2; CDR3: CASSVRQGTGELFF; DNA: TGTGCCAGCAGTGTCCGACAGGGAACCGGGGAGCTGTTTTTT
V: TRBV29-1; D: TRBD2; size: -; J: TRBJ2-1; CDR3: CSVEGLAGAHYNEQFF; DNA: TGCAGCGTCGAGGGACTAGCGGGAGCCCACTACAATGAGCAGTTCTTC
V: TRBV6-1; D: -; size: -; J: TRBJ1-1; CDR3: CASSLLQGTEAFF; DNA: TGTGCCAGCAGCCTACTACAGGGCACTGAAGCTTTCTTT
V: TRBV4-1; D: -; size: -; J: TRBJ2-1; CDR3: CASSQAVRGEQFF; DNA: TGCGCCAGCAGCCAAGCTGTTAGGGGTGAGCAGTTCTTC
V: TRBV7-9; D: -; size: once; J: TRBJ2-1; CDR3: CSSSLEGSGTYNEQFF; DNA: TGTTCCAGCAGCTTAGAGGGTAGCGGAACCTACAATGAGCAGTTCTTC
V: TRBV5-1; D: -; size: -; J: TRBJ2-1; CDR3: CASSLARGGEQFF; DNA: TGCGCCAGCAGCTTGGCGCGGGGTGGTGAGCAGTTCTTC
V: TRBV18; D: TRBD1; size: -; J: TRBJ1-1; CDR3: CASSPLQGGNTEAFF; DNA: TGTGCCAGCTCACCACTACAGGGGGGAAACACTGAAGCTTTCTTT
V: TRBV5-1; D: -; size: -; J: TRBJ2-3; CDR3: CASSLGVASTDTQYF; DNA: TGCGCCAGCAGCTTGGGGGTAGCCAGCACAGATACGCAGTATTTT
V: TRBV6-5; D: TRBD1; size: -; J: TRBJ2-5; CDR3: CASTLGQGALETQYF; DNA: TGTGCCAGCACCTTAGGACAGGGGGCCTTGGAGACCCAGTACTTC
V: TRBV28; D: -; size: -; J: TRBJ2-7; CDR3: CASSLRGAYLDHEQYF; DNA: TGTGCCAGCAGTCTCCGAGGTGCGTATTTAGATCACGAGCAGTACTTC
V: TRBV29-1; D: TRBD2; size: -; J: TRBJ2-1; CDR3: CSVSGGRALYNEQFF; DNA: TGCAGCGTCTCGGGCGGGAGGGCCTTGTACAATGAGCAGTTCTTC
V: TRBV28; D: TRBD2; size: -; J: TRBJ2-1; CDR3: CASSYPTSGSPYNEQFF; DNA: TGTGCCAGCAGCTACCCGACTAGCGGGAGCCCCTACAATGAGCAGTTCTTC
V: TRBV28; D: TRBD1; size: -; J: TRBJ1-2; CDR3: CASSLNRGAGYTF; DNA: TGTGCCAGCAGTTTAAACAGGGGGGCTGGCTACACCTTC
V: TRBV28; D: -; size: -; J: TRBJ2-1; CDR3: CASTRGLRTSEQFF; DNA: TGTGCCAGCACCCGGGGGTTAAGAACAAGTGAGCAGTTCTTC
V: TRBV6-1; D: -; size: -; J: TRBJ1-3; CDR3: CASSVKSSGNTIYF; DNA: TGTGCCAGCAGTGTTAAGAGCTCTGGAAACACCATATATTTT
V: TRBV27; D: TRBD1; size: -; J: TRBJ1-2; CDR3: CASSPHLTGQGRGGYTF; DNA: TGTGCCAGCAGTCCCCACCTAACTGGACAGGGCCGGGGTGGCTACACCTTC
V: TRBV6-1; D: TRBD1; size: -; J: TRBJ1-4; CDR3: CASSVGGTANEKLFF; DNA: TGTGCCAGCAGTGTAGGAGGGACAGCTAATGAAAAACTGTTTTTT
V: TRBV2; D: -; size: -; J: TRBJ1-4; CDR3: CASSPDRREKLFF; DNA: TGTGCCAGCAGTCCCGACAGACGGGAAAAACTGTTTTTT
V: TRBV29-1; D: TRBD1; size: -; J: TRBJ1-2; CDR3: CSAGGGTAQGYTF; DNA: TGCAGCGCCGGGGGTGGGACAGCGCAAGGCTACACCTTC
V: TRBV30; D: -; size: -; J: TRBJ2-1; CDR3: CAWSLGVGTNEQFF; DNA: TGTGCCTGGAGCCTTGGAGTAGGTACCAATGAGCAGTTCTTC
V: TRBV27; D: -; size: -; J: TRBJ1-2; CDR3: CASRPSDSLIYGYTF; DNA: TGTGCCAGCAGGCCTTCCGACAGTCTCATCTATGGCTACACCTTC
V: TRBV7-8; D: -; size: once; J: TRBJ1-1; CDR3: CASSIREGNTEAFF; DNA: TGTGCCAGCAGCATCAGGGAAGGAAACACTGAAGCTTTCTTT
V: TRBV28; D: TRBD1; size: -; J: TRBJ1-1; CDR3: CASSGRGQWATEAFF; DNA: TGTGCCAGCAGTGGCAGGGGGCAGTGGGCCACTGAAGCTTTCTTT
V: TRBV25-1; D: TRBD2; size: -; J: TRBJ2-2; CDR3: CASSVLAGEAGGELFF; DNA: TGTGCCAGCAGTGTACTAGCGGGAGAGGCTGGCGGGGAGCTGTTTTTT
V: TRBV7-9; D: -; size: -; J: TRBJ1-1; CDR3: CASTPGTEAFF; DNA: TGTGCCAGCACCCCCGGGACTGAAGCTTTCTTT
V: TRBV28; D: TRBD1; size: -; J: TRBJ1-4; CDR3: CASRGPDRGGEKLFF; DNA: TGTGCCAGCAGGGGACCCGACAGGGGAGGGGAAAAACTGTTTTTT
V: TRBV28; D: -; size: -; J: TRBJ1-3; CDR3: CAAQVRNTIYF; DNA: TGTGCCGCCCAGGTGCGAAACACCATATATTTT
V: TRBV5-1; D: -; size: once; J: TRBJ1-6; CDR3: CASSSLYRTDDNSPLHF; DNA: TGCGCCAGCAGCTCTCTATACCGGACAGACGATAATTCACCCCTCCACTTT
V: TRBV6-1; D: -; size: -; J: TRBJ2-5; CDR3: CASQGYQETQYF; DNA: TGTGCCAGCCAGGGATACCAAGAGACCCAGTACTTC
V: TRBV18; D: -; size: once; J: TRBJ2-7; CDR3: CASSPPEGVKYF; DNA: TGTGCCAGCTCACCACCGGAAGGAGTCAAGTACTTC
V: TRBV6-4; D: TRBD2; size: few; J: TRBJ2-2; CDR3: CASKPSGGPTGELFF; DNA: TGTGCCTCCAAACCTAGCGGGGGGCCAACCGGGGAGCTGTTTTTT